The present T cell receptor beta chain was sequenced within a study of T cells after yellow fever vaccination. Across the study: Some fractions had low cell numbers, and these were prepared with SMART-Seq v4 Ultra Low Input. Study results and limitations: Subsequent to the booster, the majority of primary-vaccination clones reappeared (96% CD4, 88% CD8). The secondary response peaked faster, at day 5 versus 15, but was weaker.

This CDR3 has 14 residues. V was pared by 4 bases and J by 3 bases, with 6 bases of the junction left unmatched. CDR1 is SEHNR, CDR2 FQNEAQ, per germline (reference sequence). A single record per CDR3 protein comes from TCRdb applying MiXCR to the 5' RACE reads. The sample lists 400,000 to 650,000 distinct CDR3 sequences; less than 25% were seen once. This clonotype has just a few counts. No antigen is known for it. This specimen consisted of PBMCs, obtained about 21 days after the first yellow fever vaccination. This receptor was taken from a man between 18 and 35 years old who received the YFV17D yellow fever vaccine. The chain joins TRBV7-9 to TRBJ2-7; 7 bases line up with TRBD2. The CDR3 region has the DNA TGTGCCAGCAGCTCCCAGCCGGGGGGCTACGAGCAGTACGTC. This codes for CASSSQPGGYEQYV.